The clone carrying this T cell receptor beta chain was seen only a few times. Antigen: not known. The sample originates from a study of cytomegalovirus exposure and HLA in healthy donors. Study results and caveats: In a later analysis, HLA-associated TCR beta chains were more clonally expanded than equally common others.

The PCR had 60 Vbeta and 13 Jbeta primers. This table comes from immunoSEQ multiplex PCR, and its TCRdb copy is limited to in-frame clones, with some not included. Among some 130,000 clones listed, over 80% were seen once. The CDR3 totals 15 residues. J lost 4 bases, V lost 3 bases, and 4 bases had no gene match. Germline CDR1 is MRHNA and CDR2 is SNTAGT. The chain combines TRBV6-4 with TRBJ1-2; 11 nucleotides line up with TRBD1. Sequencing was performed on PBMCs. This TCR was sampled from a boy between 5 and 17 years old in good health and CMV-seronegative. CDR3 residues: CASSEGTGGVYGYTF. The DNA of the CDR3 is TGTGCCAGCAGTGAAGGGACAGGGGGAGTCTATGGCTACACCTTC.